A selection of T cell receptor beta chains follows, all from one sample in a study of shared clonotypes between healthy human individuals. Libraries were prepared by immunoSEQ multiplex PCR; TCRdb keeps only in-frame clonotypes and omits some of them. The table lists about 2.4 million clones, more than 80% of them singletons, with 0.11% to 0.15% in the top ten. Material: naive CD4+ T cells sorted from blood. These receptors were taken from a young man in good health. Both conserved end residues are part of each CDR3. D genes are given only for firm matches. A clone size is listed for some rows: how often the clone was seen (once, few, many), or a class if it is expanded.

j_gene: TRBJ2-3
v_gene: TRBV1
d_gene: .
abundance: .
CDR3nt: TGCACCAGCAGCCGATATGGTGCTCAGCGGGGCTTTACCACAGATACGCAGTATTTT
CDR3aa: CTSSRYGAQRGFTTDTQYF

j_gene: TRBJ1-5
v_gene: TRBV7-9
d_gene: .
abundance: .
CDR3nt: TGTGCCAGCAGTCGTAGCAATCAGCCCCAGCATTTT
CDR3aa: CASSRSNQPQHF

j_gene: TRBJ1-3
v_gene: TRBV30
d_gene: .
abundance: .
CDR3nt: TGTGCCTGGAGACAGGAAAACACCATATATTTT
CDR3aa: CAWRQENTIYF

j_gene: TRBJ1-1
v_gene: TRBV30
d_gene: TRBD1
abundance: .
CDR3nt: TGTGCCTGGAGTGGGACAGGGGGGGGTGCTGAAGCTTTCTTT
CDR3aa: CAWSGTGGGAEAFF

j_gene: TRBJ1-6
v_gene: TRBV9
d_gene: TRBD1
abundance: once
CDR3nt: TGTGCCAGCAGCTCGGGACAGATTAATTCACCCCTCCACTTT
CDR3aa: CASSSGQINSPLHF

j_gene: TRBJ1-4
v_gene: TRBV2
d_gene: .
abundance: .
CDR3nt: TGTGCCAGCAAAGGCACACTAACTAATGAAAAACTGTTTTTT
CDR3aa: CASKGTLTNEKLFF

j_gene: TRBJ2-7
v_gene: TRBV5-6
d_gene: .
abundance: .
CDR3nt: TGTGCCAGCAGCTTGGTGGCAGGAAACGAGCAGTACTTC
CDR3aa: CASSLVAGNEQYF

j_gene: TRBJ2-1
v_gene: TRBV7-9
d_gene: TRBD2
abundance: .
CDR3nt: TGTGCCAGCAGCCCCCTGACTAGCGGGGAATTAAATGAGCAGTTCTTC
CDR3aa: CASSPLTSGELNEQFF

j_gene: TRBJ2-7
v_gene: TRBV5-6
d_gene: .
abundance: .
CDR3nt: TGTGCCAGCAGCTTGCCACCAGGGCGGAAAGGCTCCTACGAGCAGTACTTC
CDR3aa: CASSLPPGRKGSYEQYF

j_gene: TRBJ2-7
v_gene: TRBV28
d_gene: TRBD2
abundance: .
CDR3nt: TGTGCCAGCAGGGGCGGACTAGGCGAGCAGTACTTC
CDR3aa: CASRGGLGEQYF

j_gene: TRBJ2-5
v_gene: TRBV11-2
d_gene: .
abundance: .
CDR3nt: TGTGCCAGCAGCTTAGATCTCCCACTAGGCCAAGAGACCCAGTACTTC
CDR3aa: CASSLDLPLGQETQYF

j_gene: TRBJ2-1
v_gene: TRBV19
d_gene: TRBD2
abundance: .
CDR3nt: TGTGCCACCCTGGGGAAAACTAGCGGGGGCCCCTACAATGAGCAGTTCTTC
CDR3aa: CATLGKTSGGPYNEQFF

j_gene: TRBJ2-3
v_gene: TRBV5-1
d_gene: .
abundance: .
CDR3nt: TGCGCCAGCAGCTTGGCTACCGGCACAGATACGCAGTATTTT
CDR3aa: CASSLATGTDTQYF

j_gene: TRBJ2-3
v_gene: TRBV2
d_gene: .
abundance: .
CDR3nt: TGTGCCAGCAGTGAAGCAGGCTGGCTAGCTGATAGCACAGATACGCAGTATTTT
CDR3aa: CASSEAGWLADSTDTQYF

j_gene: TRBJ2-5
v_gene: TRBV5-4
d_gene: .
abundance: .
CDR3nt: TGTGCCAGCAGCTTGGTGGGGGCCAAACAAGAGACCCAGTACTTC
CDR3aa: CASSLVGAKQETQYF

j_gene: TRBJ1-5
v_gene: TRBV6-1
d_gene: TRBD1
abundance: .
CDR3nt: TGTGCCAGCAGTGGGGGACAGGCCCTAAATCAGCCCCAGCATTTT
CDR3aa: CASSGGQALNQPQHF

j_gene: TRBJ1-2
v_gene: TRBV7-2
d_gene: .
abundance: .
CDR3nt: TGTGCCAGCAGCTTAATCGAAACTAACTATGGCTACACCTTC
CDR3aa: CASSLIETNYGYTF

j_gene: TRBJ2-1
v_gene: TRBV9
d_gene: .
abundance: once
CDR3nt: TGTGCCAGCAGCCAGGTGGTGAGCTCCTACAATGAGCAGTTCTTC
CDR3aa: CASSQVVSSYNEQFF

j_gene: TRBJ2-1
v_gene: TRBV7-2
d_gene: .
abundance: .
CDR3nt: TGTGCCAGCAGCTGGTACAATGAGCAGTTCTTC
CDR3aa: CASSWYNEQFF

j_gene: TRBJ1-2
v_gene: TRBV19
d_gene: TRBD1
abundance: .
CDR3nt: TGTGCCAGTAGTATAGCCGGGACAGGGGGCCATGGCTACACCTTC
CDR3aa: CASSIAGTGGHGYTF

j_gene: TRBJ1-3
v_gene: TRBV29-1
d_gene: .
abundance: .
CDR3nt: TGCAGCGGAGGGGAGTCCGGGACCGGTCCTGGCCCCATATATTTT
CDR3aa: CSGGESGTGPGPIYF

j_gene: TRBJ1-5
v_gene: TRBV6-6
d_gene: TRBD1
abundance: .
CDR3nt: TGTGCCAGCAGTAAGGACAGGGACAGTCCCCAGCATTTT
CDR3aa: CASSKDRDSPQHF

j_gene: TRBJ1-1
v_gene: TRBV7-2
d_gene: TRBD1
abundance: .
CDR3nt: TGTGCCAGCAGCTTCGGACAGGGGAACACTGAAGCTTTCTTT
CDR3aa: CASSFGQGNTEAFF

j_gene: TRBJ1-5
v_gene: TRBV6-5
d_gene: .
abundance: .
CDR3nt: TGTGCCAGCAGCTCGGCCGGCGAGCAGCCCCAGCATTTT
CDR3aa: CASSSAGEQPQHF

j_gene: TRBJ2-2
v_gene: TRBV7-3
d_gene: .
abundance: .
CDR3nt: TGTGCCAGCAGCTTAGTCAGGAACACCGGGGAGCTGTTTTTT
CDR3aa: CASSLVRNTGELFF

j_gene: TRBJ2-7
v_gene: TRBV6-5
d_gene: .
abundance: .
CDR3nt: TGTGCCAGCAGTTACTCTCGAGGGCCCTACGAGCAGTACTTC
CDR3aa: CASSYSRGPYEQYF

j_gene: TRBJ2-3
v_gene: TRBV11-2
d_gene: .
abundance: .
CDR3nt: TGTGCCAGCAGCCCCTCGACAGTAAGCACAGATACGCAGTATTTT
CDR3aa: CASSPSTVSTDTQYF

j_gene: TRBJ1-1
v_gene: TRBV18
d_gene: TRBD1
abundance: once
CDR3nt: TGTGCCAGCTCCCCCTGGACAGGGGGCTCGGAAGCTTTCTTT
CDR3aa: CASSPWTGGSEAFF

j_gene: TRBJ1-4
v_gene: TRBV14
d_gene: .
abundance: .
CDR3nt: TGTGCCAGCAGCCAAGTCAACACGCTTAGGCAAAAACTGTTTTTT
CDR3aa: CASSQVNTLRQKLFF

j_gene: TRBJ1-2
v_gene: TRBV7-9
d_gene: .
abundance: .
CDR3nt: TGTGCCAGCAGCTTACTCGAAGGGGGAAGCTACACCTTC
CDR3aa: CASSLLEGGSYTF

j_gene: TRBJ2-5
v_gene: TRBV18
d_gene: TRBD1
abundance: .
CDR3nt: TGTGCCAGCTCATTGACGGCGGGACAGGGTTCTTCGGGGGAGACCCAGTACTTC
CDR3aa: CASSLTAGQGSSGETQYF